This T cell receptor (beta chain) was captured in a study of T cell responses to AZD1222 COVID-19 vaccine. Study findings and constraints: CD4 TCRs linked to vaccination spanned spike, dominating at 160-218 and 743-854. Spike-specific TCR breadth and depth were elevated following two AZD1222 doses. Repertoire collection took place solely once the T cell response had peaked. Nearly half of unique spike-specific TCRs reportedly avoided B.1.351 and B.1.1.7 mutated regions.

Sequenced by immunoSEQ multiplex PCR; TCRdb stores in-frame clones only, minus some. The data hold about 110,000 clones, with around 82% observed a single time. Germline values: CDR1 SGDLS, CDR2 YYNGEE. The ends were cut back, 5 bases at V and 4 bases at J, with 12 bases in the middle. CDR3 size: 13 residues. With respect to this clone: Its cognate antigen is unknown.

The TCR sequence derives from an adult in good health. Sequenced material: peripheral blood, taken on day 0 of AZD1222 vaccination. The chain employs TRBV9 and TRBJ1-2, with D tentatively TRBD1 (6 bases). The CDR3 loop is CASSTGTFYGYTF. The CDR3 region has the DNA TGTGCCAGCAGTACAGGGACGTTCTATGGCTACACCTTC. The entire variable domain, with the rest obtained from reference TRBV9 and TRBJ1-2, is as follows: DSGVTQTPKHLITATGQRVTLRCSPRSGDLSVYWYQQSLDQGLQFLIQYYNGEERAKGNILERFSAQQFPDLHSELNLSSLELGDSALYFCASSTGTFYGYTFGSGTRLTVV.